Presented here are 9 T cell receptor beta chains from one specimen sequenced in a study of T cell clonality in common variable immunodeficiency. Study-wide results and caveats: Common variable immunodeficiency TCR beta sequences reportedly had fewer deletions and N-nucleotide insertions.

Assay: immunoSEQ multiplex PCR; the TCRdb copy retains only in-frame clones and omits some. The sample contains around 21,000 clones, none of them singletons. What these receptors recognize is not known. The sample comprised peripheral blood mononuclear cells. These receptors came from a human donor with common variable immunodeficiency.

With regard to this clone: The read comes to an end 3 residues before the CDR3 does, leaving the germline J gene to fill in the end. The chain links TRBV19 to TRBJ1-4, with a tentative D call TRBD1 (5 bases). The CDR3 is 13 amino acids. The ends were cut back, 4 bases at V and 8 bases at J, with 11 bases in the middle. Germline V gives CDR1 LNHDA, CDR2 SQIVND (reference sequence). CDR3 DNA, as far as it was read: TGTGCCAGTAGTAGAGGGGATGACGAAAAA. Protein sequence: CASSRGDDEK. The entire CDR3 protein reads CASSRGDDEKLFF.

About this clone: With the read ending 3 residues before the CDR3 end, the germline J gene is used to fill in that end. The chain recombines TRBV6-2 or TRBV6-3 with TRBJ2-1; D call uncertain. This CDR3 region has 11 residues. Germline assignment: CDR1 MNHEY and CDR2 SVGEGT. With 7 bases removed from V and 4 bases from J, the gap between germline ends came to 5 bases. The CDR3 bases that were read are TGTGCCAGCAACTATTACAATGAG. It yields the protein CASNYYNE. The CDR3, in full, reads CASNYYNEQFF.

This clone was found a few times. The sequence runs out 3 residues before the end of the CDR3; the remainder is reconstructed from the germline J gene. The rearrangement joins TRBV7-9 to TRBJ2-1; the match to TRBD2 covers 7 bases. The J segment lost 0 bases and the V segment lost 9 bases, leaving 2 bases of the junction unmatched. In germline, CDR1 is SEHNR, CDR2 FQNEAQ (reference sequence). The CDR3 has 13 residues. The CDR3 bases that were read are TGTGCCAGGGGGGGGAGCTCCTACAATGAG. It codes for CARGGSSYNE. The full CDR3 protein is CARGGSSYNEQFF.

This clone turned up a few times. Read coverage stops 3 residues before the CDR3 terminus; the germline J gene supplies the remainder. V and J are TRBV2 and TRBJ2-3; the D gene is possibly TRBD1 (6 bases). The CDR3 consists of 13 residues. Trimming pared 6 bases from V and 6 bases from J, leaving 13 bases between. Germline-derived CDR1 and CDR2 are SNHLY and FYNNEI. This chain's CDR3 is CASRGAVYDTQYF. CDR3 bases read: TGTGCCAGCAGGGGGGCGGTTTATGATACG.

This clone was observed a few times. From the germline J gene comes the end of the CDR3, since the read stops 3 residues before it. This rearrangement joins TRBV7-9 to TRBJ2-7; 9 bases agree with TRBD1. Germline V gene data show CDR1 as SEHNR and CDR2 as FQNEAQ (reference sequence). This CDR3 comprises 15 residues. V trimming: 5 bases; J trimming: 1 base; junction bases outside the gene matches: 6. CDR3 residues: CASSLGQGYSYEQYF. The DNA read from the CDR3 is TGTGCCAGCAGCCTGGGACAGGGTTATTCCTACGAG. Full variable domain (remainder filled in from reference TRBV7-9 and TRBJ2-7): DTGVSQNPRHKITKRGQNVTFRCDPISEHNRLYWYRQTLGQGPEFLTYFQNEAQLEKSRLLSDRFSAERPKGSFSTLEIQRTEQGDSAMYLCASSLGQGYSYEQYFGPGTRLTVT.

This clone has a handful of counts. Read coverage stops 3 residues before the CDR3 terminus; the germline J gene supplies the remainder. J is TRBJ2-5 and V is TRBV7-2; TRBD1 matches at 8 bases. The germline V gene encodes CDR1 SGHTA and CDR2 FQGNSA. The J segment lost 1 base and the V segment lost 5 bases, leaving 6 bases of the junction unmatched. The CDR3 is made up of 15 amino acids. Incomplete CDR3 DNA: TGTGCCAGCAGCATATTAGACAGGGGCCAAGAGACC. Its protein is CASSILDRGQET. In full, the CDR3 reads CASSILDRGQETQYF.

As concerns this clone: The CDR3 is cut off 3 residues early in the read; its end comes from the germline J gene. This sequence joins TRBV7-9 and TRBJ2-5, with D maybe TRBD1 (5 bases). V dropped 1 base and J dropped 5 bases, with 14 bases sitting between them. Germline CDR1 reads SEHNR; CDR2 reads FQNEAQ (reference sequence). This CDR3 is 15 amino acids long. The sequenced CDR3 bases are TGTGCCAGCAGCTTAGGGTCAGGGAAGGAGGAGACC. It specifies CASSLGSGKEET. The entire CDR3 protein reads CASSLGSGKEETQYF.

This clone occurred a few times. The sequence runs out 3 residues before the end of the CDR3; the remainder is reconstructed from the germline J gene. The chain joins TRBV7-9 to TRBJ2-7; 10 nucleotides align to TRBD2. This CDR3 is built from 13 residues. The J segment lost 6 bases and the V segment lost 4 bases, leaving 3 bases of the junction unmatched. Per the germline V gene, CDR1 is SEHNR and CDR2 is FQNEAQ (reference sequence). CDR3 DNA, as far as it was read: TGTGCCAGCAGCTATAGCGGGAGGCCCGAG. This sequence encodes CASSYSGRPE. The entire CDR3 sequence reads CASSYSGRPEQYF.

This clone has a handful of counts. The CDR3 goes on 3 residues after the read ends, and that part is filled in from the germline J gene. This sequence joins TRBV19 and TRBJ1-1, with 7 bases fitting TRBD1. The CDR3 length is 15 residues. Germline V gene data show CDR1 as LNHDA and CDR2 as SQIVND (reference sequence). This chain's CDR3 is CASSMETGKGRGAFF. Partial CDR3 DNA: TGTGCCAGTAGTATGGAGACAGGGAAAGGCCGTGGT. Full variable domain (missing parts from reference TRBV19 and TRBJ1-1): DGGITQSPKYLFRKEGQNVTLSCEQNLNHDAMYWYRQDPGQGLRLIYYSQIVNDFQKGDIAEGYSVSREKKESFPLTVTSAQKNPTAFYLCASSMETGKGRGAFFGQGTRLTVV.